Sequencing of this TCR beta chain was carried out in a study of T cells in tuberculosis. Adolescents were screened for latent TB by skin test and IGRA. This clone has a handful of counts. The protocol was immunoSEQ multiplex PCR, while the TCRdb copy is restricted to in-frame clones and leaves out a portion. This table has tens of thousands of clones, over 85% appearing once. The CDR3 runs to 18 residues. Sequences were obtained from PBMCs. The V and J genes are TRBV21-1 and TRBJ2-6; TRBD1, the table's D call, was not compared with the DNA. TRBV21-1 is tagged as a pseudogene. The clonotype originates from a donor aged 10-29 years with latent tuberculosis or without tuberculosis infection. Some clones in this sample may be carry-over from other donors' samples. Here the CDR3 reads CASSKRGQGRIGANVLTF. The CDR3 DNA reads TGTGCCAGCAGCAAAAGGGGACAGGGGAGAATTGGGGCCAACGTCCTGACTTTC.